The 32 T cell receptor beta chains presented below share a single source sample, sequenced in a study of graft-versus-host responses after intestinal transplantation. Libraries were prepared by immunoSEQ multiplex PCR; TCRdb keeps only in-frame clonotypes and omits some of them. The sample holds about 90,000 clones, less than 95% seen once. These TCRs' antigens remain unknown. Material: unstimulated CD4+ T cells sorted from spleen or lymph node cells, obtained before transplant. These receptors were taken from a human donor who was the organ donor for an intestinal transplant.

This rearrangement joins TRBV7-9 to TRBJ1-5; 7 bases are a match to TRBD1. V shed 6 bases and J 2 bases; nucleotides not matched to a gene: 1. Germline V CDR1 and CDR2: SEHNR, FQNEAQ (reference sequence). This CDR3 has 13 amino acids. CDR3 in amino acids: CASRGQGNQPQHF. In DNA form, the CDR3 reads TGTGCCAGCAGAGGACAGGGCAATCAGCCCCAGCATTTT.

The J gene is TRBJ2-7, the V gene TRBV5-1; 7 nucleotides align to TRBD1. V lost 4 bases, J lost 0 bases, and 7 bases stayed unmatched. Looked up from germline, CDR1 is SGHRS and CDR2 is YFSETQ. This CDR3 contains 15 residues. The CDR3 sequence: CASSAWTGNSYEQYF. CDR3 DNA sequence: TGCGCCAGCAGCGCATGGACAGGAAACTCCTACGAGCAGTACTTC. The full variable domain, completed using reference TRBV5-1 and TRBJ2-7, is KAGVTQTPRYLIKTRGQQVTLSCSPISGHRSVSWYQQTPGQGLQFLFEYFSETQRNKGNFPGRFSGRQFSNSRSEMNVSTLELGDSALYLCASSAWTGNSYEQYFGPGTRLTVT.

The rearrangement joins TRBV7-9 to TRBJ2-5; 7 nucleotides align to TRBD2. With 1 base clipped from V and 4 bases from J, the junction kept 0 bases outside the gene matches. Germline CDR1 and CDR2: SEHNR and FQNEAQ (reference sequence). The CDR3 is 13 residues long. The CDR3 DNA sequence: TGTGCCAGCAGCTTAGGGGGGGGAGAGACCCAGTACTTC. It yields the protein CASSLGGGETQYF.

This chain joins TRBV9 and TRBJ2-1; 10 bases agree with TRBD2. This CDR3 has 14 residues. After removal of 3 bases from V and 9 bases from J, the junction contained 6 bases not matched to a gene. Germline V gives CDR1 SGDLS, CDR2 YYNGEE. The CDR3 nucleotides are TGTGCCAGCAGCGAGCGGGGGGGCCTAGGTGAGCAGTTCTTC. Translated: CASSERGGLGEQFF.

The genes are TRBV19 and TRBJ1-1; 7 nucleotides match TRBD1. Germline V gives CDR1 LNHDA, CDR2 SQIVND (reference sequence). The V gene end was trimmed by 3 bases and the J gene end by 8 bases; junction bases not matched to a gene: 0. The CDR3 length is 11 residues. CDR3 bases: TGTGCCAGTAGTATCAGGGGGGAAGCTTTCTTT. Translating it yields CASSIRGEAFF.

With regard to this clone: One end of the junction does not line up with germline, which may come from a read error. For the CDR3, the DNA is TGTGCTAGCAGCTTAATCTCGGATCAAGAGACCCAGTACTTC. Protein: CASSLISDQETQYF. V and J are TRBV7-7 and TRBJ2-5; D gene unclear. CDR1 is SSHAT and CDR2 is FNYEAQ in the germline V gene (reference sequence). This CDR3 has 14 residues.

This chain joins TRBV19 and TRBJ2-3; 9 bases agree with TRBD2. J lost 2 bases, V lost 5 bases, and 5 bases had no gene match. This CDR3 spans 15 amino acids. Germline V gene sequence: CDR1 LNHDA, CDR2 SQIVND (reference sequence). CDR3 protein: CASSPAGGFTDTQYF. In nucleotides, the CDR3 is TGTGCCAGTAGTCCAGCGGGGGGCTTCACAGATACGCAGTATTTT.

The chain carries TRBV29-1 and TRBJ1-1; D remains unclear. The CDR3 spans 14 residues. The germline V and J ends were trimmed by 1 base and 0 bases, with 9 bases remaining between them. The germline CDR1 and CDR2 sequences are SQVTM and ANQGSEA. The DNA for the CDR3 is TGCAGCGTTGAAGTTAAGGCTTTGAACACTGAAGCTTTCTTT. This encodes CSVEVKALNTEAFF.

The V gene is TRBV27, the J gene TRBJ1-6; D remains unclear. Per germline, CDR1 MNHEY and CDR2 SMNVEV (reference sequence). V lost 5 bases and J 6 bases, leaving 8 bases between the germline ends. The CDR3 length is 13 residues. CDR3 bases: TGTGCCAGCAGTCCAGGAACTAATTCACCCCTCCACTTT. Protein: CASSPGTNSPLHF.

The chain is built from TRBV7-3 and TRBJ2-1, with D possibly TRBD2 on 5 matching bases. Trimming pared 1 base from V and 0 bases from J, leaving 10 bases between. Germline values: CDR1 SGHTA, CDR2 FQGTGA. CDR3 length: 16 residues. CDR3 sequence reads: CASSLNSGSSYNEQFF. The DNA for the CDR3 is TGTGCCAGCAGCTTAAACAGCGGCTCCTCCTACAATGAGCAGTTCTTC.

The chain combines TRBV5-5 with TRBJ1-2; D might be TRBD1 (5 bases). Germline V gives CDR1 SGHKS, CDR2 YYEKEE (reference sequence). V was shortened by 3 bases and J by 3 bases, with 12 bases between the two germline ends. There are 14 residues in the CDR3. The CDR3 nucleotides are TGTGCCAGCAGCTCCTCAGGGTTTTACTATGGCTACACCTTC. Its translation is CASSSSGFYYGYTF.

The rearrangement joins TRBV6-1 to TRBJ1-2, with a tentative D call TRBD1 (6 bases). CDR3 length equals 15 residues. The V gene lost 5 bases and the J gene lost 7 bases, with 20 bases spanning the gap. Germline V gives CDR1 MNHNS, CDR2 SASEGT. The CDR3 DNA is TGTGCCAGCAGTTTCCAGACAGGACCTTTGAGTGGCTACACCTTC. It translates to CASSFQTGPLSGYTF.

The rearrangement joins TRBV6-1 to TRBJ1-1; TRBD1 matches 9 bases. CDR1 MNHNS and CDR2 SASEGT come from the germline V gene. The CDR3 is 14 amino acids. Losses at the gene ends were 5 bases for V and 4 bases for J; bases not matched to a gene: 5. DNA of the CDR3: TGTGCCAGCAGTCGACCGGGACAGGGCACTGAAGCTTTCTTT. Translated: CASSRPGQGTEAFF.

The chain joins TRBV7-2 to TRBJ2-7; D is ambiguous. This CDR3 has 13 residues. V was clipped by 5 bases and J by 5 bases, with 13 bases between them. The germline V gene has CDR1 SGHTA and CDR2 FQGNSA. CDR3 residues: CASSRMERNEQYF. The CDR3 nucleotides are TGTGCCAGCAGCCGTATGGAGAGGAACGAGCAGTACTTC.

This rearrangement joins TRBV7-9 to TRBJ2-5; D is ambiguous. This CDR3 has 11 amino acids. Per germline, CDR1 SEHNR and CDR2 FQNEAQ (reference sequence). Trimming cost V 1 base and J 4 bases, with 1 base left between them. The CDR3 coding sequence is TGTGCCAGCAGCTTAGTAGAGACCCAGTACTTC. Amino acid sequence: CASSLVETQYF. Filled out from reference TRBV7-9 and TRBJ2-5, the complete variable domain reads DTGVSQNPRHKITKRGQNVTFRCDPISEHNRLYWYRQTLGQGPEFLTYFQNEAQLEKSRLLSDRFSAERPKGSFSTLEIQRTEQGDSAMYLCASSLVETQYFGPGTRLLVL.

The chain is built from TRBV27 and TRBJ2-1; 10 positions agree with TRBD1. Trimming at V came to 3 bases and at J to 9 bases, leaving 11 bases not matched to a gene. CDR1 is MNHEY, CDR2 SMNVEV, per germline (reference sequence). The CDR3 spans 16 residues. This CDR3 reads CASSFFSGQGVGEQFF. The CDR3 region has the DNA TGTGCCAGCAGTTTTTTCTCAGGACAGGGGGTTGGTGAGCAGTTCTTC.

This rearrangement joins TRBV10-3 to TRBJ1-2; D ambiguous. Germline CDR1 is ENHRY and CDR2 is SYGVKD. V shed 8 bases and J shed 3 bases, with 13 bases lying between them. The CDR3 length is 13 residues. The CDR3 DNA reads TGTGCCATCCGCCCAGGACTGGACTATGGCTACACCTTC. Amino acid sequence: CAIRPGLDYGYTF.

This sequence joins TRBV6-5 and TRBJ1-2, with TRBD1 as a possible D gene (6 bases). The CDR3 length is 16 residues. The germline V and J ends were trimmed by 4 bases and 5 bases, with 20 bases remaining between them. Per germline, CDR1 MNHEY and CDR2 SVGAGI. DNA for the CDR3: TGTGCCAGCAGTTCCTCAGTCTCCGGACAGTCATATGGCTACACCTTC. Protein sequence: CASSSSVSGQSYGYTF.

The CDR3 bases are TGTGCCAGCAGCCGGTCGGGCAGGGCCTACGAGCAGTACTTC. Translating it yields CASSRSGRAYEQYF. The chain is built from TRBV6-5 and TRBJ2-7; weak D call: TRBD1 (5 bases). With 6 bases removed from V and 2 bases from J, the gap between germline ends came to 14 bases. From germline, CDR1 is MNHEY and CDR2 SVGAGI. This CDR3 comprises 14 residues.

The chain has TRBV25-1 and TRBJ2-5; no clear D. This CDR3 has 11 residues. V lost 1 base to trimming and J lost 5 bases, with 2 bases between them. Germline lookup yields CDR1 MGHDK and CDR2 SYGVNS. The CDR3, as DNA: TGTGCCAGCAGTGAATGGGAGACCCAGTACTTC. It specifies CASSEWETQYF.

The chain combines TRBV7-9 with TRBJ2-1, with 9 bases lining up with TRBD2. The CDR3 extends over 18 amino acids. Looked up from germline, CDR1 is SEHNR and CDR2 is FQNEAQ (reference sequence). The ends lost 2 bases at V and 2 bases at J; junction bases unmatched: 10. The CDR3 sequence: CASSLFYEAGGTYNEQFF. The DNA for the CDR3 is TGTGCCAGCAGCTTATTTTATGAGGCGGGGGGGACCTACAATGAGCAGTTCTTC. The full variable domain, its missing parts supplied by reference TRBV7-9 and TRBJ2-1, is DTGVSQNPRHKITKRGQNVTFRCDPISEHNRLYWYRQTLGQGPEFLTYFQNEAQLEKSRLLSDRFSAERPKGSFSTLEIQRTEQGDSAMYLCASSLFYEAGGTYNEQFFGPGTRLTVL.

The chain uses TRBV19 and TRBJ2-3, with TRBD1 matching 11 bases. CDR1 is LNHDA, CDR2 SQIVND, per germline (reference sequence). V shed 6 bases, J shed 6 bases, and the junction held 8 bases outside the gene matches. This CDR3 spans 15 amino acids. Here the CDR3 reads CASSLGTGGADTQYF. Written as DNA, the CDR3 is TGTGCCAGTAGCCTGGGGACAGGGGGTGCGGATACGCAGTATTTT.

This clone was counted a few times. CDR3 region: CASTPGGEYGEKLFF. CDR3 in DNA: TGTGCCAGCACCCCGGGGGGCGAATACGGTGAAAAACTGTTTTTT. The chain uses TRBV7-9 and TRBJ1-4; D is possibly TRBD1 (6 bases). Looked up from germline, CDR1 is SEHNR and CDR2 is FQNEAQ (reference sequence). Between the trimmed V and J ends, which lost 7 bases and 7 bases, there was a span of 19 bases. This CDR3 is 15 amino acids long.

The J gene is TRBJ1-2, the V gene TRBV6-5, with D perhaps matching TRBD1 (6 bases). This CDR3 has 13 amino acids. Germline V lookup: CDR1 MNHEY, CDR2 SVGAGI. Trimming pared 5 bases from V and 8 bases from J, leaving 15 bases between. The CDR3 DNA is TGTGCCAGCAGTGAAGATCGGGGGCGAGGCTACACCTTC. Amino acid sequence: CASSEDRGRGYTF.

This sequence joins TRBV14 and TRBJ2-2, with unresolved D. CDR3 length: 13 residues. Trimming shortened V by 1 base and J by 8 bases, and 8 bases separated the two germline ends. Germline V gene sequence: CDR1 SGHDN, CDR2 FVKESK. CDR3 sequence: CASSQVVTGELFF. The CDR3 DNA is TGTGCCAGCAGCCAAGTCGTAACAGGGGAGCTGTTTTTT.

V and J are TRBV5-1 and TRBJ1-1; D might be TRBD1 (6 bases). The V end lost 4 bases, the J end lost 1 base, and 14 bases lay between the germline ends. From germline, CDR1 is SGHRS and CDR2 YFSETQ. This CDR3 has 15 residues. The CDR3 loop reads CASSARGLGNTEAFF. The CDR3 coding sequence is TGCGCCAGCAGCGCCCGGGGGCTTGGGAACACTGAAGCTTTCTTT.

The V gene is TRBV6-6, the J gene TRBJ1-5; D gene uncertain. Per germline, CDR1 MNHNY and CDR2 SVGAGI (reference sequence). Trimming stripped 2 bases from V and 6 bases from J, with 17 bases between. The CDR3 loop spans 16 amino acids. The CDR3 region is CASSYRVYELGQPQHF. The CDR3 bases are TGTGCCAGCAGTTACAGGGTTTATGAGTTAGGTCAGCCCCAGCATTTT.

The CDR3 sequence is CSYASETQYF. In nucleotides, the CDR3 is TGCAGCTACGCTTCGGAGACCCAGTACTTC. The chain is built from TRBV20-1 and TRBJ2-5; D is unclear. The CDR3 is made up of 10 amino acids. Germline CDR1 reads DFQATT; CDR2 reads SNEGSKA (reference sequence).

CDR3 residues: CASSGIFGAGANEQFF. CDR3 bases: TGTGCCAGCAGTGGGATATTCGGGGCGGGGGCCAATGAGCAGTTCTTC. The chain is built from TRBV25-1 and TRBJ2-1, with a tentative D call TRBD2 (7 bases). The CDR3 is 16 residues long. V shed 4 bases and J shed 6 bases, with 19 bases lying between them. Germline assignment: CDR1 MGHDK and CDR2 SYGVNS.

This clone appeared a single time. The J gene is TRBJ1-5, the V gene TRBV9; 9 nucleotides align to TRBD1. Germline CDR1 reads SGDLS; CDR2 reads YYNGEE. The CDR3 contains 15 residues. The V segment lost 1 base and the J segment 5 bases; nucleotides outside the gene matches: 4. In DNA, the CDR3 is TGTGCCAGCAGCGTAACAGGGGGCTTTGATCAGCCCCAGCATTTT. Encoded protein: CASSVTGGFDQPQHF. The whole variable domain, remainder taken from reference TRBV9 and TRBJ1-5, is DSGVTQTPKHLITATGQRVTLRCSPRSGDLSVYWYQQSLDQGLQFLIQYYNGEERAKGNILERFSAQQFPDLHSELNLSSLELGDSALYFCASSVTGGFDQPQHFGDGTRLSIL.

The chain couples TRBV10-3 to TRBJ1-1; tentatively, D is TRBD1 (5 bases). Trimming shortened V by 6 bases and J by 10 bases, and 18 bases separated the two germline ends. Germline CDR1 and CDR2: ENHRY and SYGVKD. The CDR3 sequence is 13 residues long. CDR3 sequence: CAIRQDQGFGAFF. CDR3 coding DNA: TGTGCCATCAGGCAAGACCAGGGTTTTGGAGCTTTCTTT.

This chain links TRBV6-6 with TRBJ2-7; D possibly matches TRBD1 or TRBD2 (5 bases each). The germline V gene encodes CDR1 MNHNY and CDR2 SVGAGI (reference sequence). Trimming removed 0 bases from V and 5 bases from J, with 17 bases in between. This CDR3 is 16 amino acids long. As DNA, the CDR3 is TGTGCCAGCAGTTACTCGACCGGGCTCCAGGGACACGAGCAGTACTTC. This encodes CASSYSTGLQGHEQYF.